Each of the 26 T cell receptor beta chains below was sequenced from the same sample in a study of spatial heterogeneity in lung cancer. Time point defined: sample taken at primary tumor resection. Their recognized antigens are unknown. One entry per CDR3 protein results from TCRdb running MiXCR on the 5' RACE reads. The repertoire includes fewer than 11,000 distinct CDR3 sequences, approximately 12% of them detected once, and 10% sits in the top ten. General study results and limits: It was found that expanded intratumoral alpha and beta TCR counts tracked tumor mutation counts.

Sequenced here: lung tumor tissue, sampled at surgery. The source is a male donor with early-stage non-small cell lung cancer.

This clonotype is labeled medium-sized (0.01 to 0.1%). The rearrangement links TRBV12-3 or TRBV12-4 to TRBJ1-6, with 10 bases aligning to TRBD1. The CDR3 sequence is 17 residues long. V lost 3 bases to trimming and J lost 3 bases; unmatched junction nucleotides: 5. CDR3 residues: CASSLWDRGIYNSPLHF. CDR3 bases: TGTGCCAGCAGTTTGTGGGACAGGGGAATCTATAATTCACCCCTCCACTTT.

This clonotype has at least ten counts. The rearrangement uses TRBV20-1 and TRBJ2-7, with D perhaps TRBD1 or TRBD2 (5 bases each). The germline V gene encodes CDR1 DFQATT and CDR2 SNEGSKA (reference sequence). Trimming removed 6 bases at V and 7 bases at J, with 25 bases between. The CDR3 is 15 residues long. CDR3 residues: CSAFDPNKGTGEQYF. Written as DNA, the CDR3 is TGCAGTGCCTTTGACCCCAATAAGGGGACCGGGGAGCAGTACTTC.

The sample holds many counts of this clonotype. The chain couples TRBV29-1 to TRBJ1-1, with D perhaps TRBD1 (5 bases). The CDR3 is 12 residues long. Germline assignment: CDR1 SQVTM and CDR2 ANQGSEA. Trimming pared 3 bases from V and 10 bases from J, leaving 15 bases between. Here the CDR3 DNA reads TGCAGCGTTGACGGGGCCGGTTCGGGAGCTTTCTTT. Its protein is CSVDGAGSGAFF.

The chain employs TRBV2 and TRBJ2-4; tentative D call: TRBD1 (6 bases). CDR1 SNHLY and CDR2 FYNNEI come from the germline V gene. V was pared by 5 bases and J by 0 bases, with 11 bases between. CDR3 length equals 15 residues. CDR3 sequence reads: CASSNAGEAKNIQYF. In nucleotides, the CDR3 is TGTGCCAGCAGTAACGCAGGGGAAGCCAAAAACATTCAGTACTTC. The full variable domain, in which reference TRBV2 and TRBJ2-4 provide the parts outside the CDR3, is EPEVTQTPSHQVTQMGQEVILRCVPISNHLYFYWYRQILGQKVEFLVSFYNNEISEKSEIFDDQFSVERPDGSNFTLKIRSTKLEDSAMYFCASSNAGEAKNIQYFGAGTRLSVL.

The chain employs TRBV30 and TRBJ2-1; D is uncertain. The V gene lost 4 bases and the J gene lost 6 bases, with 10 bases spanning the gap. The CDR3 spans 12 residues. Germline-derived CDR1 and CDR2 are GTSNPN and SVGIG (reference sequence). As DNA, the CDR3 is TGTGCCTGGAACTTTTTCGGCAATGAGCAGTTCTTC. Its translation is CAWNFFGNEQFF.

By its share, this clonotype is medium-sized. The chain has TRBV9 and TRBJ2-1; TRBD1 might be the D (5 bases). Trimming took off 4 bases at V and 1 base at J, with 12 bases between the two ends. This CDR3 comprises 15 residues. CDR1 is SGDLS, CDR2 YYNGEE, per germline. CDR3 amino acids: CASSRQTESYNEQFF. The CDR3 nucleotides are TGTGCCAGCAGCCGACAGACGGAGTCCTACAATGAGCAGTTCTTC.

This clonotype is medium-sized by share. The V call is TRBV5-1, the J call TRBJ2-2; D not resolved. V gave up 4 bases and J gave up 6 bases, with 7 bases separating them. This CDR3 has 12 residues. Germline CDR1 and CDR2: SGHRS and YFSETQ. CDR3 residues: CASSIPAGELFF. CDR3 coding DNA: TGCGCCAGCAGCATTCCAGCCGGGGAGCTGTTTTTT.

In this sample, this clonotype turned up many times. V usage is TRBV9 and J usage is TRBJ2-7; D gene unclear. CDR1 SGDLS and CDR2 YYNGEE come from the germline V gene. The CDR3 extends over 16 amino acids. The V and J ends lost 0 bases and 0 bases respectively, with 13 bases between them. CDR3 loop: CASSVGYGYSSYEQYF. CDR3 DNA sequence: TGTGCCAGCAGCGTAGGTTACGGGTATAGCTCCTACGAGCAGTACTTC.

This clonotype is judged large. The chain couples TRBV5-4 to TRBJ2-3; unclear D gene. The CDR3 is 13 amino acids. CDR1 is SGHNT, CDR2 YYREEE, per germline (reference sequence). Trimming took off 4 bases at V and 4 bases at J, with 10 bases between the two ends. CDR3 in amino acids: CASSPLGADTQYF. The CDR3 DNA reads as TGTGCCAGCAGCCCCCTCGGCGCAGATACGCAGTATTTT.

By sample fraction, this clonotype is medium-sized. This chain uses TRBV19 with TRBJ2-1; 7 bases are a match to TRBD2. The CDR3 contains 13 residues. Germline V gene lookup returns CDR1 LNHDA and CDR2 SQIVND (reference sequence). The chain's CDR3 is CAMGGSSYNEQFF. CDR3 in DNA: TGTGCTATGGGCGGGAGCTCCTACAATGAGCAGTTCTTC.

This clonotype occurred many times. The chain is built from TRBV5-1 and TRBJ2-7; either TRBD1 or TRBD2 may supply D (5 bases each). The V and J ends lost 1 base and 0 bases respectively, with 11 bases between them. This CDR3 comprises 15 residues. The germline V gene encodes CDR1 SGHRS and CDR2 YFSETQ. The chain's CDR3 is CASSLTIGASYEQYF. CDR3 sequence (DNA): TGCGCCAGCAGCTTGACGATCGGGGCCTCCTACGAGCAGTACTTC.

This clonotype showed up many times. The chain recombines TRBV5-1 with TRBJ2-2; D unresolved. The CDR3 sequence is 15 residues long. V lost 0 bases and J lost 1, with 7 bases in between. The germline CDR1 and CDR2 sequences are SGHRS and YFSETQ. This CDR3 is CASSLAAQNTGELFF. The CDR3, as DNA: TGCGCCAGCAGCTTGGCTGCCCAGAACACCGGGGAGCTGTTTTTT.

This clonotype was detected many times. V gene TRBV29-1 combines with J gene TRBJ1-2; D remains unclear. CDR3 size: 12 residues. The germline CDR1 and CDR2 sequences are SQVTM and ANQGSEA. Trimming took 3 bases from V and 2 from J, leaving 7 bases between them. The CDR3 loop is CSVDSPNYGYTF. The CDR3 bases are TGCAGCGTTGACAGCCCCAACTATGGCTACACCTTC.

In its sample, this clonotype ranks as medium-sized. The chain is built from TRBV29-1 and TRBJ2-4, with 9 bases lining up with TRBD1. CDR1 and CDR2 from the germline V gene are SQVTM and ANQGSEA. With 6 bases clipped from V and 8 bases from J, the junction kept 8 bases outside the gene matches. The CDR3 is 13 amino acids. For the CDR3, the DNA is TGCAGCGTGTCCGGACAGGGGATTGACATTCAGTACTTC. This sequence encodes CSVSGQGIDIQYF.

This clonotype was seen repeatedly, ten times or more. The chain is built from TRBV28 and TRBJ2-7, with D unresolved. Trimming took off 6 bases at V and 6 bases at J, with 15 bases between the two ends. The CDR3 runs to 13 residues. Per germline, CDR1 MDHEN and CDR2 SYDVKM. This CDR3 reads CASSSQGLSEQYF. CDR3 nucleotides: TGTGCCAGCAGCAGCCAAGGTTTAAGCGAGCAGTACTTC.

At least ten counts were recorded for this clonotype. This rearrangement joins TRBV7-2 to TRBJ1-1; TRBD1 might be the D (6 bases). V lost 2 bases, J lost 5 bases, and 18 bases lay in between. The CDR3 has 16 amino acids. Germline values: CDR1 SGHTA, CDR2 FQGNSA. In DNA form, the CDR3 reads TGTGCCAGCAGCTTAATCGGGCTCAGGGGCGCGACTGAAGCTTTCTTT. Amino acids: CASSLIGLRGATEAFF.

This clonotype is categorized as medium-sized. The chain carries TRBV4-3 and TRBJ2-7; no clear D. Germline CDR1 LGHNA, CDR2 YSLEER. The CDR3 length is 16 residues. V lost 3 bases, J lost 3 bases, and 18 bases lay in between. The CDR3 loop is CASSHSGTGESYEQYF. DNA for the CDR3: TGCGCCAGCAGCCATTCCGGTACCGGAGAGAGCTACGAGCAGTACTTC.

This clonotype occurred many times. This chain joins TRBV3-1 and TRBJ2-7, with TRBD2 matching over 10 bases. V lost 0 bases, J lost 3 bases, and 5 bases stayed unmatched. The CDR3 loop spans 16 amino acids. Germline V gene lookup returns CDR1 LGHDT and CDR2 YNNKEL (reference sequence). The CDR3 coding sequence is TGTGCCAGCAGCCAAGATCTATCTAGCGGGAGCTACGAGCAGTACTTC. This codes for CASSQDLSSGSYEQYF.

This clonotype is categorized as medium-sized. The V gene is TRBV6-1, the J gene TRBJ2-1, with 13 nucleotides matching TRBD2. Germline V CDR1 and CDR2: MNHNS, SASEGT. With V trimmed by 5 bases and J by 8 bases, 9 bases remained unmatched. The CDR3 is 16 amino acids. The CDR3 is CASSTLAGGSFDEQFF. The CDR3 DNA is TGTGCCAGCAGTACACTAGCGGGAGGGTCTTTCGATGAGCAGTTCTTC.

This clonotype is medium-sized in the sample. V and J are TRBV25-1 and TRBJ1-4; a weak D match, TRBD1 (6 bases). CDR1 is MGHDK and CDR2 is SYGVNS in the germline V gene. The V and J ends lost 3 bases and 8 bases respectively, with 16 bases between them. The CDR3 extends over 15 amino acids. The CDR3 sequence: CASSDGRAGVEKLFF. DNA of the CDR3: TGTGCCAGCAGTGATGGTAGGGCAGGGGTGGAAAAACTGTTTTTT.

The sample holds many counts of this clonotype. The V gene is TRBV5-5, the J gene TRBJ2-3, with 9 nucleotides matching TRBD2. This CDR3 comprises 16 residues. CDR1 and CDR2 from the germline V gene are SGHKS and YYEKEE (reference sequence). V lost 3 bases, J lost 6 bases, and 11 bases stayed unmatched. The chain's CDR3 is CASSSLVAGGGDTQYF. Written as DNA, the CDR3 is TGTGCCAGCAGCTCGCTGGTGGCGGGAGGGGGGGATACGCAGTATTTT.

The chain is built from TRBV20-1 and TRBJ2-7; the match to TRBD2 covers 11 bases. Per the germline V gene, CDR1 is DFQATT and CDR2 is SNEGSKA (reference sequence). The CDR3 length is 15 residues. Losses at the gene ends were 0 bases for V and 6 bases for J; bases not matched to a gene: 7. The CDR3 DNA sequence: TGCAGTGCTAGAGATCCCCCTAGCGGGAGGCCCGAGCAGTACTTC. Its protein is CSARDPPSGRPEQYF.

In this sample, this clonotype is medium-sized. The chain is built from TRBV20-1 and TRBJ2-3; D unclear. Germline V gene sequence: CDR1 DFQATT, CDR2 SNEGSKA (reference sequence). V was clipped by 0 bases and J by 9 bases, with 10 bases between them. The CDR3 is 12 amino acids. DNA for the CDR3: TGCAGTGCTAGAGATCCACAGAGCACGCAGTATTTT. This gives the protein CSARDPQSTQYF.

This clonotype was found many times. Here the CDR3 DNA reads TGTGCCAGCTTACCACGGATTAGCACAGATACGCAGTATTTT. This gives the protein CASLPRISTDTQYF. The V and J genes are TRBV6-1 and TRBJ2-3; D is unclear. CDR3 length equals 14 residues. V lost 8 bases and J 0 bases, leaving 12 bases between the germline ends. The V gene's germline CDR1 is MNHNS and CDR2 SASEGT.

In this sample, this clonotype is medium-sized. V and J are TRBV6-2 or TRBV6-3 and TRBJ2-3; tentatively, D is TRBD2 (5 bases). V was trimmed by 6 bases and J by 4 bases, leaving 14 bases between them. Per the germline V gene, CDR1 is MNHEY and CDR2 is SVGEGT. The CDR3 consists of 14 residues. The chain's CDR3 is CASRPTSYSDTQYF. In nucleotides, the CDR3 is TGTGCCAGCAGACCAACTAGTTATTCAGATACGCAGTATTTT.

In this sample, this clonotype is medium-sized. The chain has TRBV7-2 and TRBJ1-2; TRBD1 matches at 8 bases. V gave up 7 bases and J gave up 3 bases; unmatched junction bases: 10. Per germline, CDR1 SGHTA and CDR2 FQGNSA. The CDR3 has 15 residues. CDR3 in DNA: TGTGCCAGCATCCTGGACAGGGCCAGGGACTATGGCTACACCTTC. This translates into CASILDRARDYGYTF.